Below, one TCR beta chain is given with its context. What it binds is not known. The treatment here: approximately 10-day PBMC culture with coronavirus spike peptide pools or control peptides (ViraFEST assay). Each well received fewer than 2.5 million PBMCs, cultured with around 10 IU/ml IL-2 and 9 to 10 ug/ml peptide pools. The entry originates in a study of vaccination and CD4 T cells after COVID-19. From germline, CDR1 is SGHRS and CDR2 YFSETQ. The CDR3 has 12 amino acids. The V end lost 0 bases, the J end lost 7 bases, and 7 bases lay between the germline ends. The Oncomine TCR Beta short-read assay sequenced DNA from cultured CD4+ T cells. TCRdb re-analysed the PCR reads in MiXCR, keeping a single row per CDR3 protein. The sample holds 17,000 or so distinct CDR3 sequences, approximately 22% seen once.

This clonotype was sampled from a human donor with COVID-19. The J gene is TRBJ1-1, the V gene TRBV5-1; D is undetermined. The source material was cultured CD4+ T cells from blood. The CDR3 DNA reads TGCGCCAGCAGCTTGGACTGGGGTGAAGCTTTCTTT. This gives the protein CASSLDWGEAFF.